This T cell receptor (beta chain) was obtained from a study of glioma-infiltrating T cells after dendritic cell vaccination. Clones were read by immunoSEQ multiplex PCR, and TCRdb kept only the in-frame ones, dropping some. The sample includes approximately 50,000 clones, about 91% of them seen just once. The CDR3 sequence is 15 residues long. Germline V gives CDR1 SGHNT, CDR2 YYREEE (reference sequence). Of note for this clone: One end of the junction varies from germline; a read error may be responsible.

Indicated time point: after dendritic cell vaccination, including at tumor progression/relapse. The chain couples TRBV5-4 to TRBJ1-2; D not certain. The sequence derives from a human donor with glioblastoma. The material sequenced was blood, taken after dendritic cell vaccination. The CDR3 DNA reads TGTGCCAACAGCCTCTTAGCTACCAACCTCTATGGCTACACCTTC. Translated: CANSLLATNLYGYTF.